Listed here are 5 T cell receptor beta chains from one sample, sequenced in a study of cytomegalovirus exposure and HLA in healthy donors. Assay used: immunoSEQ multiplex PCR; TCRdb lists only in-frame clones, some missing. The sample has approximately 190,000 clones; 84% are singletons. Material for sequencing was PBMCs. These receptors came from a woman aged 30 to 39 in good health and CMV-seropositive.

This clone was detected a few times. The V and J genes are TRBV18 and TRBJ1-1, with D perhaps matching TRBD1 (5 bases). Trimming left V 5 bases short and J 1 base short, with 8 bases between. Germline V gives CDR1 KGHSH, CDR2 LQKENI. The CDR3 runs to 13 residues. CDR3: CASSEGQNTEAFF. CDR3 DNA: TGTGCCAGCTCAGAAGGACAGAACACTGAAGCTTTCTTT.

The CDR3 DNA sequence: TGTGCCAGCAGCTTTGGAGTTTACGACTATGAAGCTTTCTTT. Protein sequence: CASSFGVYDYEAFF. The chain carries TRBV7-2 and TRBJ1-1, with D hard to call. The V end was cut by 3 bases, the J end by 7 bases, with 15 bases between. Germline lookup yields CDR1 SGHTA and CDR2 FQGNSA. The CDR3 has 14 amino acids.

This clone has only one observation. V usage is TRBV18 and J usage is TRBJ2-3; TRBD2 aligns across 7 bases. The V gene's germline CDR1 is KGHSH and CDR2 LQKENI. The CDR3 has 17 residues. V dropped 0 bases and J dropped 2; count of bases not matched to a gene: 8. CDR3 residues: CASSPPSYSGNTDTQYF. In DNA form, the CDR3 reads TGTGCCAGCTCACCACCGAGTTACAGCGGGAACACAGATACGCAGTATTTT.

The chain uses TRBV25-1 and TRBJ2-3; 10 bases are shared with TRBD2. The ends lost 2 bases at V and 6 bases at J; junction bases unmatched: 14. The CDR3 runs to 18 residues. Germline V gene lookup returns CDR1 MGHDK and CDR2 SYGVNS. The CDR3 loop is CASSEAPGSGRALDTQYF. In nucleotides, the CDR3 is TGTGCCAGCAGTGAAGCCCCAGGGAGCGGGAGGGCCCTGGATACGCAGTATTTT.

The chain is built from TRBV27 and TRBJ2-1; perhaps TRBD2 as D (6 bases). CDR3 length equals 14 residues. V was shortened by 4 bases and J by 7 bases, with 14 bases between the two germline ends. CDR1 and CDR2 from the germline V gene are MNHEY and SMNVEV (reference sequence). The CDR3 region is CASSSFAGRNEQFF. The CDR3 coding sequence is TGTGCCAGCAGTTCGTTCGCGGGGAGGAATGAGCAGTTCTTC.